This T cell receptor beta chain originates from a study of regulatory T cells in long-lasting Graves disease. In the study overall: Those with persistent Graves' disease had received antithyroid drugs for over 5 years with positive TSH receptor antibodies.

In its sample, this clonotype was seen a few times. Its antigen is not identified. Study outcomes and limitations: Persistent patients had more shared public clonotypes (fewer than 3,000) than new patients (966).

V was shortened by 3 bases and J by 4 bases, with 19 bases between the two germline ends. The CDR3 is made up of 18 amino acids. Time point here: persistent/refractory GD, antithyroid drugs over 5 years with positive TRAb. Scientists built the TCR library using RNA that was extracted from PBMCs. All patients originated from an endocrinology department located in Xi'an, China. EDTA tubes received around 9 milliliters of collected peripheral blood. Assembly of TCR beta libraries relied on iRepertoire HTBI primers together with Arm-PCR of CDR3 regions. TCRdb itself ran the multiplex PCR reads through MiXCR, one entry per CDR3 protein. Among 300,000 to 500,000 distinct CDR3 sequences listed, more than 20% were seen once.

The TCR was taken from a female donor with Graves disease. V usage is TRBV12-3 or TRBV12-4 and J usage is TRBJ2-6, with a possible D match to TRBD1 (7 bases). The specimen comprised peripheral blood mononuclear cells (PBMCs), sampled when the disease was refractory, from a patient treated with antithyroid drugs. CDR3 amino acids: CASSFRTGGIPGANVLTF. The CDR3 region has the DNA TGTGCCAGCAGTTTTCGGACAGGAGGGATCCCGGGGGCCAACGTCCTGACTTTC.